This paragraph covers one TCR beta chain sequence. Its antigen is as yet unknown. Reanalyzing the 5' RACE reads, TCRdb keeps one entry per CDR3 protein, without DNA. The sample's table shows roughly 420,000 distinct CDR3 sequences. This entry comes from a study of T cells expressing NK-cell markers. Across the whole study: It was sorted CD3+CD56-NKG2C+, CD3+CD56+NKG2C- and CD3+CD56+NKG2C+ T cells that provided the TCR beta repertoires.

Study findings and constraints: These clonotypes also led the CD3+CD56-NKG2C+ fraction in a handful of donors. HCMV specificity of expanded NKG2C+ T cell clones remained unclear.

The receptor comes from a woman between 18 and 75 years old in good health. The sample was blood T cells: a sorted CD56 or NKG2C T cell subset, CD4+ or CD8+ T cells, or bulk PBMC T cells (not recorded which).

The CDR3 is CATSDFGQPYNEQFF. The gene calls are TRBV24-1 and TRBJ2-1. This CDR3 region has 15 residues. Per the germline V gene, CDR1 is KGHDR and CDR2 is SFDVKD.